What follows describes a single T cell receptor (beta chain). Germline CDR1 reads SGHDT; CDR2 reads YYEEEE. The CDR3 sequence is 18 residues long. The V end lost 1 base, the J end lost 0 bases, and 20 bases lay between the germline ends. These data belong to a study of shared clonotypes between healthy human individuals. Using immunoSEQ multiplex PCR, the repertoire was profiled, and TCRdb retains in-frame clones only, with some absent. The sample holds fewer than 850,000 clones; 90% are singletons and the top ten take roughly 36%. CD8 memory was a combination of CD45RO+ cells and CCR7-negative CD45RA+ TemRA cells.

Sequencing was done on a sample of memory CD8+ T cells from PBMCs. The subset: CD45RO+ cells pooled with CCR7-negative TemRA cells. The chain is built from TRBV5-6 and TRBJ2-7; D is ambiguous. The clonotype comes from a young man in good health. Some clones in this sample may be carry-over from other donors' samples. The CDR3 spells CASSLWNWRSPSSYEQYF. CDR3 in DNA: TGTGCCAGCAGCTTGTGGAACTGGCGGAGCCCTAGCTCCTACGAGCAGTACTTC.